This TCR beta chain was observed in a study of T-cell reconstitution after alpha-beta-depleted transplantation in children. The CDR3 is 15 residues long. The V end lost 6 bases, the J end lost 3 bases, and 18 bases lay between the germline ends. Using unique molecular identifiers, the investigators prepared the TCRbeta library. TCRdb fed the PCR reads into MiXCR, producing one record per CDR3 protein. The sample has roughly 400,000 distinct CDR3 sequences, roughly 20% seen once. Sample: PBMCs from the stem cell graft donor, taken from the stem cell graft. This rearrangement joins TRBV12-3 or TRBV12-4 to TRBJ2-7; possible D gene TRBD1, 6 bases. This receptor was obtained from a human donor who donated a stem cell graft to a child with acute myeloid leukemia. CDR3 region: CASSYSGTKNYEQYF. The CDR3 bases are TGTGCCAGCAGCTACTCCGGGACAAAAAACTACGAGCAGTACTTC.